This passage covers 13 T cell receptor beta chains from one sample sequenced in a study of shared clonotypes between healthy human individuals. The protocol was immunoSEQ multiplex PCR, while the TCRdb copy is restricted to in-frame clones and leaves out a portion. The sample contains approximately 1.5 million clones, under 99% of which appear only once. The sequencing sample was made of naive CD4+ T cells sorted from blood. Subset given: CD45RA+ positively selected. The receptors were sampled from a man aged 25 to 40 in good health.

CDR3 sequence reads: CASSQAEGLAGGPNTQYF. The DNA for the CDR3 is TGCGCCAGCAGCCAGGCAGAGGGACTAGCGGGAGGGCCAAATACGCAGTATTTT. The V call is TRBV4-1, the J call TRBJ2-3; TRBD2 matches at 16 bases. Looked up from germline, CDR1 is MGHRA and CDR2 is YSYEKL. The V segment lost 3 bases and the J segment 7 bases; nucleotides outside the gene matches: 10. CDR3 length: 18 residues.

This clone was picked up one time. The sample contains more than one DNA sequence encoding this CDR3. This sequence joins TRBV5-1 and TRBJ2-1; D not resolved. This CDR3 has 15 amino acids. Trimming cost V 0 bases and J 2 bases, with 9 bases left between them. Germline CDR1 SGHRS, CDR2 YFSETQ. CDR3 in DNA: TGCGCCAGCAGCTTGGCTAGTAGCACCTACAATGAGCAGTTCTTC. Translated: CASSLASSTYNEQFF. Looking up the rest from reference TRBV5-1 and TRBJ2-1 gives the full variable domain: KAGVTQTPRYLIKTRGQQVTLSCSPISGHRSVSWYQQTPGQGLQFLFEYFSETQRNKGNFPGRFSGRQFSNSRSEMNVSTLELGDSALYLCASSLASSTYNEQFFGPGTRLTVL.

This sequence joins TRBV5-1 and TRBJ2-5; 9 bases line up with TRBD2. V trimming: 5 bases; J trimming: 0 bases; junction bases outside the gene matches: 5. This CDR3 comprises 15 residues. Looked up from germline, CDR1 is SGHRS and CDR2 is YFSETQ. The CDR3: CASRTSGLYQETQYF. CDR3 nucleotides: TGCGCCAGCAGGACTAGCGGCTTGTACCAAGAGACCCAGTACTTC.

The chain employs TRBV4-2 and TRBJ2-7; maybe TRBD2 (6 bases). Germline V gene lookup returns CDR1 LGHNA and CDR2 YNFKEQ. CDR3 length: 15 residues. The V end lost 0 bases, the J end lost 4 bases, and 13 bases lay between the germline ends. Here the CDR3 DNA reads TGTGCCAGCAGCCAAGATAACAGCGGAGGGTACGAGCAGTACTTC. Translated, it gives CASSQDNSGGYEQYF.

The chain employs TRBV10-3 and TRBJ2-2, with D possibly being TRBD1 (6 bases). Trimming left V 4 bases short and J 5 bases short, with 17 bases between. This CDR3 region has 16 residues. The germline V gene encodes CDR1 ENHRY and CDR2 SYGVKD. The CDR3 bases are TGTGCCATCAGTGTTACGTCGACACAGGGTACCGGGGAGCTGTTTTTT. Translating it yields CAISVTSTQGTGELFF.

The chain couples TRBV6-4 to TRBJ2-1; D call uncertain. Germline lookup yields CDR1 MRHNA and CDR2 SNTAGT. Trimming took 6 bases from V and 8 from J, leaving 20 bases between them. CDR3 length equals 15 residues. The CDR3 nucleotides are TGTGCCAGCAGCTCCGACCCTGCCCCAACCTATGAGCAGTTCTTC. Translating gives CASSSDPAPTYEQFF.

V and J are TRBV4-3 and TRBJ2-1; the D gene could be TRBD1 or TRBD2 (5 bases each). Germline V gene lookup returns CDR1 LGHNA and CDR2 YSLEER. CDR3 length: 17 amino acids. Trimming cost V 0 bases and J 15 bases, with 27 bases left between them. CDR3 residues: CASSQDGDGMAPGLRFF. CDR3 coding DNA: TGCGCCAGCAGCCAAGATGGGGACGGGATGGCGCCGGGGCTCCGGTTCTTC.

The rearrangement uses TRBV4-3 and TRBJ1-1; D is ambiguous. V was clipped by 4 bases and J by 3 bases, with 9 bases between them. This CDR3 has 13 amino acids. Germline V gene sequence: CDR1 LGHNA, CDR2 YSLEER. CDR3: CASSPKVDTEAFF. The CDR3 nucleotides are TGCGCCAGCAGCCCGAAGGTGGACACTGAAGCTTTCTTT.

The genes are TRBV29-1 and TRBJ2-5; D possibly corresponds to TRBD2 (6 bases). Per germline, CDR1 SQVTM and CDR2 ANQGSEA. Between the trimmed V and J ends, which lost 6 bases and 2 bases, there was a span of 13 bases. The CDR3 is 13 amino acids. The CDR3 loop reads CSVGEVGQETQYF. The CDR3 DNA sequence: TGCAGCGTGGGGGAGGTGGGTCAAGAGACCCAGTACTTC.

The J gene is TRBJ1-5, the V gene TRBV13, with unresolved D. Trimming pared 6 bases from V and 1 base from J, leaving 10 bases between. Germline CDR1 PRHDT, CDR2 FYEKMQ (reference sequence). This CDR3 is 14 amino acids long. CDR3 coding DNA: TGTGCCAGCAGTTATAAGGGAAGCAATCAGCCCCAGCATTTT. Protein product: CASSYKGSNQPQHF.

V is TRBV10-2 and J is TRBJ1-1; D is possibly TRBD1 (6 bases). This CDR3 has 15 amino acids. Looked up from germline, CDR1 is WSHSY and CDR2 is SAAADI. The germline V and J ends were trimmed by 6 bases and 0 bases, with 14 bases remaining between them. The CDR3 DNA sequence: TGCGCCAGCAGGGATGGACAGATCTTGAACACTGAAGCTTTCTTT. Translated, it gives CASRDGQILNTEAFF.

The chain joins TRBV18 to TRBJ1-1, with D unresolved. Trimming shortened V by 5 bases and J by 3 bases, and 19 bases separated the two germline ends. Per the germline V gene, CDR1 is KGHSH and CDR2 is LQKENI. The CDR3 extends over 16 amino acids. The CDR3 region is CASSLLHKRVDTEAFF. The CDR3 nucleotides are TGTGCCAGCTCATTACTGCATAAGAGGGTTGACACTGAAGCTTTCTTT.

Of note for this clone: Other DNA sequences in this sample translate to the same CDR3. The V and J genes are TRBV5-4 and TRBJ2-5; D gene ambiguous. CDR3 length: 13 amino acids. Germline loops: CDR1 SGHNT, CDR2 YYREEE (reference sequence). The ends were cut back, 0 bases at V and 1 base at J, with 4 bases in the middle. This CDR3 is CASSLASQETQYF. The CDR3 nucleotides are TGTGCCAGCAGCTTGGCGAGCCAAGAGACCCAGTACTTC.